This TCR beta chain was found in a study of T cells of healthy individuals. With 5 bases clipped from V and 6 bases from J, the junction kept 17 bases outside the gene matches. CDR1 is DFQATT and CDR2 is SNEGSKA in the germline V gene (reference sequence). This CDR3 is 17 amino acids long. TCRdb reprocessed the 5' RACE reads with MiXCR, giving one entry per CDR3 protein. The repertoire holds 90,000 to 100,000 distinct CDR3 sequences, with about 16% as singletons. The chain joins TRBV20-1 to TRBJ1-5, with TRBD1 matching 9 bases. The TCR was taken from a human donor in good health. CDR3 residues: CSAAGTGSFGYRQPQHF. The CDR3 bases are TGCAGTGCTGCCGGGACAGGGAGTTTTGGGTACCGTCAGCCCCAGCATTTT.